The 9 T cell receptor beta chains below come from one sample, sequenced in a study of CD8+ T cells in alopecia areata. Sequencing templates came from extracted RNA that was reverse transcribed into cDNA. Sequenced by immunoSEQ multiplex PCR; TCRdb stores in-frame clones only, minus some. The sample has under 250,000 clones, 50% to 60% seen once. This material consisted of CD4+ T cells sorted from blood, taken at week 0. These receptor sequences come from a human donor with alopecia areata.

Concerning this clone: One end of the junction varies from germline; a read error may be responsible. The genes are TRBV10-3 and TRBJ2-3; D unresolved. The CDR3 runs 13 residues. Germline V gene lookup returns CDR1 ENHRY and CDR2 SYGVKD. CDR3 sequence reads: CASSFYRADTQYF. The CDR3 coding sequence is TGTGCCAGCAGTTTCTACAGAGCAGATACGCAGTATTTT.

The chain joins TRBV25-1 to TRBJ1-1, with a weak D call TRBD1 (5 bases). The CDR3 loop spans 12 amino acids. The V and J ends lost 3 bases and 4 bases respectively, with 6 bases between them. Germline V gene lookup returns CDR1 MGHDK and CDR2 SYGVNS. The CDR3 DNA sequence: TGTGCCAGCAGTGATACAGGCACTGAAGCTTTCTTT. Its protein product is CASSDTGTEAFF.

The genes are TRBV29-1 and TRBJ1-2; 8 bases match TRBD1. From germline, CDR1 is SQVTM and CDR2 ANQGSEA. CDR3 size: 15 residues. V shed 5 bases and J 4 bases; nucleotides not matched to a gene: 12. The chain's CDR3 is CSVRKISGGGYGYTF. CDR3 DNA sequence: TGCAGCGTTCGAAAAATATCAGGGGGCGGCTATGGCTACACCTTC.

The V and J genes are TRBV4-2 and TRBJ2-3; D is perhaps TRBD2 (5 bases). Germline V gives CDR1 LGHNA, CDR2 YNFKEQ. V dropped 4 bases and J dropped 1 base, with 15 bases sitting between them. The CDR3 is made up of 16 amino acids. CDR3 amino acids: CASSPQGLPGTDTQYF. In nucleotides, the CDR3 is TGTGCCAGCAGCCCCCAAGGACTCCCGGGCACAGATACGCAGTATTTT.

The J gene is TRBJ2-1, the V gene TRBV7-9; D call uncertain. The CDR3 has 12 residues. The V gene's germline CDR1 is SEHNR and CDR2 FQNEAQ (reference sequence). Deletions cut 1 base from V and 8 bases from J, with 6 bases between. The CDR3 here is CASSLVIDEQFF. As DNA, the CDR3 is TGTGCCAGCAGCTTAGTAATCGATGAGCAGTTCTTC.

This clone has more than one count but fewer than ten. This chain joins TRBV5-1 and TRBJ1-4; D perhaps matches TRBD1 (5 bases). The germline CDR1 and CDR2 sequences are SGHRS and YFSETQ. V lost 2 bases, J lost 0 bases, and 11 bases lay in between. This CDR3 comprises 16 residues. In nucleotides, the CDR3 is TGCGCCAGCAGCTTAATGGGGGTGGCAACTAATGAAAAACTGTTTTTT. Protein: CASSLMGVATNEKLFF. Drawing the rest from reference TRBV5-1 and TRBJ1-4, the complete variable domain is KAGVTQTPRYLIKTRGQQVTLSCSPISGHRSVSWYQQTPGQGLQFLFEYFSETQRNKGNFPGRFSGRQFSNSRSEMNVSTLELGDSALYLCASSLMGVATNEKLFFGSGTQLSVL.

In its sample, this clone was seen a few times. V gene TRBV7-8 combines with J gene TRBJ2-7; possible D gene TRBD2, 6 bases. Looked up from germline, CDR1 is SGHVS and CDR2 is FQNEAQ. There are 15 residues in the CDR3. V gave up 9 bases and J gave up 1 base, with 19 bases separating them. The CDR3 sequence: CASIIGQGGSYEQYF. The CDR3 nucleotides read TGTGCCAGTATCATCGGGCAGGGAGGTTCCTACGAGCAGTACTTC.

The J gene is TRBJ2-1, the V gene TRBV11-2, with 11 bases fitting TRBD2. The junction had 5 bases not matched to a gene; V was cut back by 1 base and J by 6 bases. CDR1 is SGHAT, CDR2 FQNNGV, per germline. CDR3 length: 16 residues. The CDR3 nucleotides read TGTGCCAGCAGCTTAGGAGCTAGCGGGAGGACCAATGAGCAGTTCTTC. Amino acids: CASSLGASGRTNEQFF.

This clone was seen a handful of times. The CDR3 protein is CASSRDRGPTDTQYF. The CDR3, as DNA: TGTGCCAGCAGTCGGGACAGGGGGCCGACAGATACGCAGTATTTT. The J gene is TRBJ2-3, the V gene TRBV6-1; 12 bases fit TRBD1. V trimming: 5 bases; J trimming: 3 bases; junction bases outside the gene matches: 3. The CDR3 is 15 amino acids. Germline V gives CDR1 MNHNS, CDR2 SASEGT.